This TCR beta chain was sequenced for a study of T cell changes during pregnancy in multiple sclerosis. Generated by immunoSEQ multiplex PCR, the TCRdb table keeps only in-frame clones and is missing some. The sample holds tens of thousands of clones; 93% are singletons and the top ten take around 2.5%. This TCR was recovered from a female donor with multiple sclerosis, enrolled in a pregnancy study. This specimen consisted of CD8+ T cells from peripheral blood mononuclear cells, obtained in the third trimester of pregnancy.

CDR3 sequence: CASSFPQGPLGNIQYF. The CDR3 coding sequence is TGTGCCAGCAGCTTCCCCCAGGGGCCCCTAGGTAACATTCAGTACTTC. The chain employs TRBV7-8 and TRBJ2-4, with D possibly TRBD1 on 6 matching bases. CDR1 SGHVS and CDR2 FQNEAQ come from the germline V gene. CDR3 length: 16 residues. With 3 bases removed from V and 7 bases from J, the gap between germline ends came to 19 bases.